This TCR beta chain stems from a study of CD8 T cells in Susac syndrome. The authors reverse transcribed about 0.5 to 1 ug RNA with random hexamers. Multiplex immunoSEQ PCR targeted 54 Vbeta and 13 Jbeta TCR beta segments. A single record per CDR3 protein comes from TCRdb applying MiXCR to the immunoSEQ multiplex PCR reads. The sample includes under 200,000 distinct CDR3 sequences, roughly 95% of them seen just once. CD8+ and CD4+ T cells taken from blood had their TCR beta sequenced. CDR3 length: 16 amino acids. J lost 6 bases, V lost 1 base, and 10 bases had no gene match. From germline, CDR1 is SGHRS and CDR2 YFSETQ.

The gene calls are TRBV5-1 and TRBJ2-3; 8 nucleotides align to TRBD1. Sequencing was done on a sample of CD8+ T cells from PBMCs. This receptor was obtained from a human donor with multiple sclerosis. The CDR3 DNA reads as TGCGCCAGCAGCTTGTCCCCTCAGGGGGCATCGGATACGCAGTATTTT. This translates into CASSLSPQGASDTQYF.